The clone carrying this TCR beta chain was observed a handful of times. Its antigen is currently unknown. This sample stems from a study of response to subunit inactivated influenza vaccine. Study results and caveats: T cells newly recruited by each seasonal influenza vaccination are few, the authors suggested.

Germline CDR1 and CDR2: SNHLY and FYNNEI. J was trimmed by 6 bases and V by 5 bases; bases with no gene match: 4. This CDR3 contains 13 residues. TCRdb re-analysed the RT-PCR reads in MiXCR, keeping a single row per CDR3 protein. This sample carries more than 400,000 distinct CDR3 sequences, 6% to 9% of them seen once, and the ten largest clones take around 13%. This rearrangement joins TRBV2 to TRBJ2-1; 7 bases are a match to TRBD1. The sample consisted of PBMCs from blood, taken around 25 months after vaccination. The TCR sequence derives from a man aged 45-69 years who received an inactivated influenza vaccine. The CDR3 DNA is TGTGCCAGCAGTACAGACAGGGTCAATGAGCAGTTCTTC. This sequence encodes CASSTDRVNEQFF.